This TCR beta chain originates from a study of CD8+ T cells in alopecia areata. The study, taken as a whole, reports: Affected lesional scalp, above all in alopecia totalis/universalis, was more clonal than normal scalp.

The germline V gene has CDR1 FNHDT and CDR2 SITEND (reference sequence). This CDR3 has 16 amino acids. The junction had 7 bases not matched to a gene; V was cut back by 5 bases and J by 3 bases. This clone appeared a few times. The antigen remains unidentified. Gene names and germline refer to mouse. The CDR3 end lies 4 residues beyond the end of the read and is filled in from the germline J gene. Sequencing templates came from extracted RNA that was reverse transcribed into cDNA. The data were produced by immunoSEQ multiplex PCR, yet TCRdb's version contains in-frame clones alone and is incomplete. There are 270,000 or so clones in the sample, none observed a single time. The sorting of pooled cutaneous lymph node cells relied on CD4, CD8alpha, NKG2D, NKG2ACE and other markers.

The sequenced material came from CD4+ T cells sorted from a lymph node. The chain uses TRBV19 and TRBJ2-1, with TRBD2 matching over 11 bases. This TCR came from a C3H/HeJ mouse with alopecia areata. This strain's MHC haplotype is H2-k. The covered CDR3 bases are TGTGCCAGCAGCCCGGACTGGGGGGCTCTCTATGCT. Amino acids: CASSPDWGALYA. The entire CDR3 sequence reads CASSPDWGALYAEQFF.